This TCR beta chain was recovered during a study of shared clonotypes between healthy human individuals. Points from the study as a whole: Among donors, sharing of clonotypes was expected to be affected by sequencing depth.

A note on this clone: Its specificity is unknown.

Generated by immunoSEQ multiplex PCR, the TCRdb table keeps only in-frame clones and is missing some. Altogether about 330,000 clones are present, roughly 70% being singletons, with the ten largest covering 9% to 12%. Donors had no recently reported acute infections or vaccinations and were HIV-negative. Sequenced sample: memory CD4+ T cells sorted from blood. Sample subset: CD45RA-negative fraction. The clonotype comes from a man between 25 and 39 years old in good health.

The CDR3 spells CASSAPRATQYF. The DNA of the CDR3 is TGTGCCAGCAGCGCCCCGCGGGCCACGCAGTATTTT. This rearrangement joins TRBV9 to TRBJ2-3; possible D gene TRBD2, 5 bases. V was pared by 3 bases and J by 9 bases, with 11 bases between. The germline V gene encodes CDR1 SGDLS and CDR2 YYNGEE. This CDR3 is 12 amino acids long.